The 26 T cell receptor beta chains below were found in one sample sequenced in a study of blood T cell repertoires in COVID-19 (TCRdb year 2020). Receptor amplification or capture employed the immunoSEQ multiplex PCR assay. TCRdb carries this immuneACCESS record with in-frame sequences only. Its versions omit some clonotypes, under half of them owing to an unresolved V gene in the studies checked, with the rest unexplained. This sample holds approximately 200,000 clones; roughly 84% were observed only once. Just under 1% of the sample is taken by the ten largest. The sequenced sample was peripheral blood. The receptors come from a man aged 35 to 55 with acute or convalescent COVID-19.

The V gene is TRBV7-8, the J gene TRBJ1-2, with D perhaps TRBD1 (5 bases). CDR3 length equals 16 residues. The V gene's germline CDR1 is SGHVS and CDR2 FQNEAQ. The V and J ends lost 0 bases and 7 bases respectively, with 18 bases between them. The CDR3: CASSLALARVRSGYTF. The CDR3 nucleotides are TGTGCCAGCAGCTTAGCGTTGGCCAGGGTGCGGAGTGGCTACACCTTC.

This clone was seen a single time. The gene calls are TRBV28 and TRBJ1-2; 10 bases fit TRBD1. Germline V gene lookup returns CDR1 MDHEN and CDR2 SYDVKM. Trimming at V came to 6 bases and at J to 4 bases, leaving 14 bases not matched to a gene. The CDR3 contains 17 residues. CDR3 DNA: TGTGCCAGCAGCGCGATCCGGACAGGGGGTCCGGGCTATGGCTACACCTTC. Protein sequence: CASSAIRTGGPGYGYTF.

The genes are TRBV11-1 and TRBJ2-1; D is perhaps TRBD2 (5 bases). The germline CDR1 and CDR2 sequences are SGHAT and FQDESV (reference sequence). Trimming cost V 1 base and J 4 bases, with 8 bases left between them. This CDR3 spans 14 amino acids. The CDR3 region is CASSLDGDYNEQFF. Here the CDR3 DNA reads TGTGCCAGCAGCTTAGACGGGGATTACAATGAGCAGTTCTTC.

This chain uses TRBV27 with TRBJ1-6, with a weak D call TRBD1 (6 bases). The germline V gene has CDR1 MNHEY and CDR2 SMNVEV (reference sequence). Trimming cost V 7 bases and J 5 bases, with 9 bases left between them. The CDR3 has 13 amino acids. The CDR3 DNA follows: TGTGCCAGCACAGGGACAAATAATTCACCCCTCCACTTT. As protein: CASTGTNNSPLHF.

The rearrangement joins TRBV6-5 to TRBJ1-3; TRBD1 is a possible D gene (5 bases). With 6 bases removed from V and 0 bases from J, the gap between germline ends came to 12 bases. CDR1 and CDR2 from the germline V gene are MNHEY and SVGAGI. The CDR3 loop spans 15 amino acids. The CDR3 here is CASRKEGNSGNTIYF. The CDR3 coding sequence is TGTGCCAGCAGGAAGGAGGGGAACTCTGGAAACACCATATATTTT.

The chain recombines TRBV7-2 with TRBJ2-7; no definite D call. V lost 0 bases to trimming and J lost 6 bases, with 9 bases between them. This CDR3 region has 13 residues. Germline V CDR1 and CDR2: SGHTA, FQGNSA. The chain's CDR3 is CASSLASRVEQYF. Here the CDR3 DNA reads TGTGCCAGCAGCTTAGCGTCCCGGGTCGAGCAGTACTTC.

The V gene is TRBV28, the J gene TRBJ1-2, with D perhaps TRBD1 (6 bases). V gave up 7 bases and J gave up 0 bases, with 15 bases separating them. The CDR3 extends over 15 amino acids. CDR1 is MDHEN, CDR2 SYDVKM, per germline. The CDR3 nucleotides are TGTGCCAGCAATCCCTCGGACAGACCTAACTATGGCTACACCTTC. It codes for CASNPSDRPNYGYTF.

Turning to this clone: This CDR3 is also generated by other DNA sequences in the sample. V usage is TRBV6-6 and J usage is TRBJ2-2, with 9 bases matching TRBD1. CDR3 length equals 15 residues. Trimming removed 4 bases from V and 1 base from J; junction bases left unmatched: 1. The germline V gene has CDR1 MNHNY and CDR2 SVGAGI (reference sequence). CDR3 coding DNA: TGTGCCAGCAGTTGGGGACAGGGGAACACCGGGGAGCTGTTTTTT. Its translation: CASSWGQGNTGELFF.

This chain links TRBV4-1 with TRBJ2-7; 9 bases are shared with TRBD2. Germline CDR1 MGHRA, CDR2 YSYEKL. The CDR3 spans 16 residues. V gave up 1 base and J gave up 3 bases; unmatched junction bases: 7. CDR3 in DNA: TGCGCCAGCAGCCAAGCCCCCGGGACTAGCTTCTACGAGCAGTACTTC. Translated: CASSQAPGTSFYEQYF.

The CDR3 here is CAISNRLAGDQDTQYF. CDR3 coding DNA: TGTGCCATCAGTAATCGACTAGCGGGGGACCAAGATACGCAGTATTTT. The genes are TRBV10-3 and TRBJ2-3; 12 nucleotides match TRBD2. After removal of 5 bases from V and 5 bases from J, the junction contained 8 bases not matched to a gene. The V gene's germline CDR1 is ENHRY and CDR2 SYGVKD. The CDR3 extends over 16 amino acids.

The V call is TRBV9, the J call TRBJ1-4, with 8 bases that match TRBD1. The CDR3 sequence is 16 residues long. Germline CDR1 reads SGDLS; CDR2 reads YYNGEE. The V and J ends lost 4 bases and 3 bases, in that order; junction bases with no gene match: 8. The DNA of the CDR3 is TGTGCCAGCAGCACGGACAGGGCAGCCTCTAATGAAAAACTGTTTTTT. Amino acids: CASSTDRAASNEKLFF.

The V gene is TRBV6-2 or TRBV6-3, the J gene TRBJ1-4; no reliable D call. V was shortened by 3 bases and J by 7 bases, with 18 bases between the two germline ends. The CDR3 extends over 16 amino acids. Germline loops: CDR1 MNHEY, CDR2 SVGEGT. The CDR3 coding sequence is TGTGCCAGCAGTTATTCGGCGTGGGCGCTGGGTGAAAAACTGTTTTTT. This gives the protein CASSYSAWALGEKLFF.

This rearrangement joins TRBV6-6 to TRBJ2-2; no definite D call. This CDR3 has 13 residues. V lost 6 bases and J lost 5, with 10 bases in between. The germline V gene has CDR1 MNHNY and CDR2 SVGAGI (reference sequence). Here the CDR3 reads CASRITWTGELFF. In DNA, the CDR3 is TGTGCCAGCAGAATCACTTGGACCGGGGAGCTGTTTTTT.

The V and J genes are TRBV9 and TRBJ2-5, with 8 bases that match TRBD2. V gave up 3 bases and J gave up 4 bases; unmatched junction bases: 8. The CDR3 loop spans 15 amino acids. CDR1 is SGDLS, CDR2 YYNGEE, per germline. Here the CDR3 DNA reads TGTGCCAGCAGCGCGGGGGGGCTAGGTCGAGAGACCCAGTACTTC. Translation: CASSAGGLGRETQYF.

The chain recombines TRBV6-6 with TRBJ1-2, with D possibly being TRBD1 (5 bases). V shed 5 bases and J shed 4 bases, with 14 bases lying between them. The germline V gene encodes CDR1 MNHNY and CDR2 SVGAGI (reference sequence). This CDR3 has 14 residues. CDR3 protein: CASSAVGGVYGYTF. The CDR3 DNA reads TGTGCCAGCAGTGCGGTCGGGGGAGTCTATGGCTACACCTTC.

The chain uses TRBV2 and TRBJ2-7; D uncertain. Between the trimmed V and J ends, which lost 3 bases and 5 bases, there was a span of 8 bases. CDR3 size: 12 residues. Per germline, CDR1 SNHLY and CDR2 FYNNEI. The CDR3 nucleotides read TGTGCCAGCAGTGATCAGGTTAACGAGCAGTACTTC. Encoded protein: CASSDQVNEQYF.

This chain links TRBV7-9 with TRBJ2-7; 8 bases line up with TRBD1. The V segment lost 5 bases and the J segment 2 bases; nucleotides outside the gene matches: 5. The CDR3 is 14 residues long. The germline gives CDR1 SEHNR, CDR2 FQNEAQ (reference sequence). As DNA, the CDR3 is TGTGCCAGCAGCCCAGGGGGCTCAGCCTACGAGCAGTACTTC. Encoded protein: CASSPGGSAYEQYF.

This chain uses TRBV27 with TRBJ2-1; 8 nucleotides agree with TRBD2. This CDR3 spans 16 amino acids. With V trimmed by 0 bases and J by 8 bases, 9 bases remained unmatched. CDR1 and CDR2 (germline): MNHEY, SMNVEV (reference sequence). CDR3: CASSLSPSGGIYEQFF. Written as DNA, the CDR3 is TGTGCCAGCAGTTTATCGCCCAGCGGGGGTATCTATGAGCAGTTCTTC.

The chain combines TRBV9 with TRBJ2-3; D might be TRBD2 (6 bases). This CDR3 is 16 amino acids long. Germline V lookup: CDR1 SGDLS, CDR2 YYNGEE. Trimming took off 0 bases at V and 4 bases at J, with 15 bases between the two ends. CDR3 amino acids: CASSVGLAIRPDTQYF. The CDR3 DNA reads as TGTGCCAGCAGCGTAGGGCTAGCGATTAGGCCAGATACGCAGTATTTT. Supplemented by reference TRBV9 and TRBJ2-3, the full variable domain reads DSGVTQTPKHLITATGQRVTLRCSPRSGDLSVYWYQQSLDQGLQFLIQYYNGEERAKGNILERFSAQQFPDLHSELNLSSLELGDSALYFCASSVGLAIRPDTQYFGPGTRLTVL.

Note on this clone: The sample holds other DNA sequences that translate to the same CDR3. This rearrangement joins TRBV2 to TRBJ2-1; TRBD1 agrees at 7 bases. The CDR3 loop spans 13 amino acids. The J segment lost 5 bases and the V segment lost 5 bases, leaving 3 bases of the junction unmatched. Germline loops: CDR1 SNHLY, CDR2 FYNNEI. The CDR3 region has the DNA TGTGCCAGCAGTCGGGACAGCAACAATGAGCAGTTCTTC. Its protein product is CASSRDSNNEQFF. The full variable domain, completed using reference TRBV2 and TRBJ2-1, is EPEVTQTPSHQVTQMGQEVILRCVPISNHLYFYWYRQILGQKVEFLVSFYNNEISEKSEIFDDQFSVERPDGSNFTLKIRSTKLEDSAMYFCASSRDSNNEQFFGPGTRLTVL.

J is TRBJ2-2 and V is TRBV6-6; D is perhaps TRBD1 (6 bases). Germline lookup yields CDR1 MNHNY and CDR2 SVGAGI (reference sequence). V lost 6 bases and J 3 bases, leaving 8 bases between the germline ends. This CDR3 contains 13 residues. The CDR3 coding sequence is TGTGCCAGCAGAACAGGGTACACCGGGGAGCTGTTTTTT. Its translation is CASRTGYTGELFF.

This chain links TRBV9 with TRBJ2-1; perhaps TRBD2 as D (5 bases). The germline gives CDR1 SGDLS, CDR2 YYNGEE. CDR3 length: 13 amino acids. Trimming removed 5 bases at V and 2 bases at J, with 8 bases between. The CDR3 sequence is CASRDSTYNEQFF. For the CDR3, the DNA is TGTGCCAGCAGGGACTCCACCTACAATGAGCAGTTCTTC.

The chain carries TRBV29-1 and TRBJ1-1; a possible D gene is TRBD1 (5 bases). Germline assignment: CDR1 SQVTM and CDR2 ANQGSEA. The CDR3 is made up of 12 amino acids. Trimming cost V 7 bases and J 4 bases, with 13 bases left between them. This chain's CDR3 is CSAGQGSTEAFF. Written as DNA, the CDR3 is TGCAGCGCGGGGCAGGGATCCACTGAAGCTTTCTTT.

The V gene is TRBV2, the J gene TRBJ1-2; the D gene is possibly TRBD1 (6 bases). This CDR3 spans 12 amino acids. The V gene's germline CDR1 is SNHLY and CDR2 FYNNEI. V shed 7 bases and J shed 8 bases, with 14 bases lying between them. In nucleotides, the CDR3 is TGTGCCAGCACCGAGGGGGGGTACGGCTACACCTTC. Its translation is CASTEGGYGYTF.

Only a few counts were recorded for this clone. The chain employs TRBV7-6 and TRBJ1-3; 8 bases align to TRBD1. Germline trimming cut 8 bases from V and 4 bases from J; bases unmatched to any gene: 13. The CDR3 spans 16 residues. In germline, CDR1 is SGHVS, CDR2 FNYEAQ. CDR3 in DNA: TGTGCCAGCGCAAAGGGTCAGGGGGCAATCGGAAACACCATATATTTT. It translates to CASAKGQGAIGNTIYF.

The rearrangement joins TRBV5-4 to TRBJ1-1; 7 bases fit TRBD1. V lost 4 bases and J lost 4; bases outside the gene matches: 16. The CDR3 runs 17 residues. Germline V gene lookup returns CDR1 SGHNT and CDR2 YYREEE (reference sequence). CDR3 sequence reads: CASSDGMRTGRRTEAFF. Here the CDR3 DNA reads TGTGCCAGCAGCGACGGGATGAGGACAGGAAGGCGCACTGAAGCTTTCTTT. The complete variable domain, with remaining parts taken from reference TRBV5-4 and TRBJ1-1, reads ETGVTQSPTHLIKTRGQQVTLRCSSQSGHNTVSWYQQALGQGPQFIFQYYREEENGRGNFPPRFSGLQFPNYSSELNVNALELDDSALYLCASSDGMRTGRRTEAFFGQGTRLTVV.